This TCR beta chain was documented in a study of cytomegalovirus exposure and HLA in healthy donors. Overall study findings and caveats: In vitro assays verified that three CMV-associated chains recognized CMV antigens specifically. The TCR clusters that emerged in the first cohort tended, a later analysis found, to co-occur in the 120 validation repertoires. Researchers catalogued 164 TCR beta chains as cytomegalovirus-associated.

To note about this clone: Its antigen remains unknown.

Donors came from a validation cohort of approximately 110 subjects, distinct from the first 666-subject cohort. Clones were sequenced by immunoSEQ multiplex PCR, and TCRdb holds only the in-frame ones, with some missing. The sample records about 250,000 clones, about 88% being singletons. Trimming removed 4 bases from V and 9 bases from J, with 11 bases in between. There are 12 residues in the CDR3. Germline assignment: CDR1 SGHNT and CDR2 YYREEE (reference sequence). V is TRBV5-4 and J is TRBJ2-1; a possible D gene is TRBD2 (6 bases). The sample taken for sequencing was PBMCs. The receptor was derived from a man aged 18 to 30 in good health and CMV-seropositive. The CDR3 bases are TGTGCCAGCAGCCCGGGCGGGGCTGAGCAGTTCTTC. Its translation is CASSPGGAEQFF.